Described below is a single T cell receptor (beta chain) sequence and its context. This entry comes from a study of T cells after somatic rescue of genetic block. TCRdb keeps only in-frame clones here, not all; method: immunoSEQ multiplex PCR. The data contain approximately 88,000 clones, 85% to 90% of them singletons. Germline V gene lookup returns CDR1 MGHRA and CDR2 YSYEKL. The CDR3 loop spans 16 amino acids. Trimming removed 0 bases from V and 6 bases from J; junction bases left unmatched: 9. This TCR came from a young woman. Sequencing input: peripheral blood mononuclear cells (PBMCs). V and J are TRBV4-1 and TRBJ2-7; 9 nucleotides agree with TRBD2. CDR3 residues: CASSQDLVSGRPEQYF. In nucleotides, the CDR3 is TGCGCCAGCAGCCAAGATCTAGTTAGCGGGAGACCCGAGCAGTACTTC.